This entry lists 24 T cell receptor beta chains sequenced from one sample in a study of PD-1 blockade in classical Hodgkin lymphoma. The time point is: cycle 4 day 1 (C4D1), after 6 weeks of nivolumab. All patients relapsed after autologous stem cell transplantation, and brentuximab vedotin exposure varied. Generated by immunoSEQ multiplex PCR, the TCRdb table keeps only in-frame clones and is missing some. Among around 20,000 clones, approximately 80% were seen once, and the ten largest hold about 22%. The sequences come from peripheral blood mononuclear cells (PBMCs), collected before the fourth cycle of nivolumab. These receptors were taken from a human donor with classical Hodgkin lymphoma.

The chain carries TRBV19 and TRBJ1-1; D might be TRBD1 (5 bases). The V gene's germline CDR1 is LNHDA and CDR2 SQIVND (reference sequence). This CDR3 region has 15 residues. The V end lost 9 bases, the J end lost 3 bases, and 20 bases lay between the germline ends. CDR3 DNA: TGTGCCAGCCGCCAAACCCAGGGATGGCACACTGAAGCTTTCTTT. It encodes CASRQTQGWHTEAFF. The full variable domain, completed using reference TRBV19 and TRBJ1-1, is DGGITQSPKYLFRKEGQNVTLSCEQNLNHDAMYWYRQDPGQGLRLIYYSQIVNDFQKGDIAEGYSVSREKKESFPLTVTSAQKNPTAFYLCASRQTQGWHTEAFFGQGTRLTVV.

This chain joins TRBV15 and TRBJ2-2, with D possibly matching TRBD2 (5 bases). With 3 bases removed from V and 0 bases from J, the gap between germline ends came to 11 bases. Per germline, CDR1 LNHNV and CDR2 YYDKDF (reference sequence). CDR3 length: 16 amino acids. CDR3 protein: CATSSRRTANTGELFF. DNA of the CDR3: TGTGCCACCAGCAGCAGGAGGACTGCGAACACCGGGGAGCTGTTTTTT.

CDR3 sequence: CASSPGPGEQYF. In nucleotides, the CDR3 is TGTGCCAGCTCACCCGGCCCTGGTGAGCAGTACTTC. This chain connects TRBV18 to TRBJ2-7; no reliable D call. From germline, CDR1 is KGHSH and CDR2 LQKENI. The V and J ends lost 3 bases and 7 bases respectively, with 10 bases between them. There are 12 residues in the CDR3. Complete variable domain (other parts from reference TRBV18 and TRBJ2-7): NAGVMQNPRHLVRRRGQEARLRCSPMKGHSHVYWYRQLPEEGLKFMVYLQKENIIDESGMPKERFSAEFPKEGPSILRIQQVVRGDSAAYFCASSPGPGEQYFGPGTRLTVT.

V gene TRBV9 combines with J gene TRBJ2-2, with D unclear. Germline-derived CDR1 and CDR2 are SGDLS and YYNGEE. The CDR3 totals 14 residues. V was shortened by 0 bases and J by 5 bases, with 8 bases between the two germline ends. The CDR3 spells CASSVVDGTGELFF. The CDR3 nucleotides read TGTGCCAGCAGCGTAGTAGACGGGACCGGGGAGCTGTTTTTT.

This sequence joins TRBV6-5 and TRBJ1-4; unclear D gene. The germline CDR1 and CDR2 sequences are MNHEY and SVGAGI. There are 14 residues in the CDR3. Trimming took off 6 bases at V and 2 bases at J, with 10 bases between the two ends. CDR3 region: CASSPAWTNEKLFF. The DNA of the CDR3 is TGTGCCAGCAGCCCCGCCTGGACTAATGAAAAACTGTTTTTT.

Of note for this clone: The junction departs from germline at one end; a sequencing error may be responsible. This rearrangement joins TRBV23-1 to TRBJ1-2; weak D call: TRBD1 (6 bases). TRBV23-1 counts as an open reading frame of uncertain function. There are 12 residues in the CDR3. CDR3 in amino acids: CASSPNGGGYTF. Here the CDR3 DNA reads TGCGCCAGCAGTCCAAACGGGGGGGGCTATACCTTC.

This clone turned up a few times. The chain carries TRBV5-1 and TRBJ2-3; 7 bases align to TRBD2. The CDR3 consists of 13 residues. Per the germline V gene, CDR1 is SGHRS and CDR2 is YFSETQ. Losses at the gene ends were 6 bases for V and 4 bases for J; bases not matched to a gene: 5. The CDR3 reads CASIPSGADTQYF. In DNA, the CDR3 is TGCGCCAGCATCCCTAGCGGCGCAGATACGCAGTATTTT. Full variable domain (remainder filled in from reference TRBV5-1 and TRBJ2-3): KAGVTQTPRYLIKTRGQQVTLSCSPISGHRSVSWYQQTPGQGLQFLFEYFSETQRNKGNFPGRFSGRQFSNSRSEMNVSTLELGDSALYLCASIPSGADTQYFGPGTRLTVL.

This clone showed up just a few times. The CDR3 sequence is CASMGGRNQPQHF. CDR3 bases: TGTGCCAGCATGGGGGGGAGGAATCAGCCCCAGCATTTT. The genes are TRBV6-6 and TRBJ1-5; D perhaps matches TRBD1 (5 bases). In germline, CDR1 is MNHNY, CDR2 SVGAGI (reference sequence). CDR3 size: 13 residues. The germline V and J ends were trimmed by 7 bases and 4 bases, with 11 bases remaining between them.

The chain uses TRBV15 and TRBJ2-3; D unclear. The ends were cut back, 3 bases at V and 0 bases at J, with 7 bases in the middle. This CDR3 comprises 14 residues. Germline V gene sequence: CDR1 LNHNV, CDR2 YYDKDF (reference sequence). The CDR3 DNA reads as TGTGCCACCAGCAGTGGTTACAGCACAGATACGCAGTATTTT. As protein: CATSSGYSTDTQYF.

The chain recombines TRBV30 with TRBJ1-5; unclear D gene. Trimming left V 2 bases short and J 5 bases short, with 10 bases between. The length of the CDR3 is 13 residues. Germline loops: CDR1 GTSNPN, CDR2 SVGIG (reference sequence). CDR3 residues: CAWSTGSYQPQHF. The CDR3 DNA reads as TGTGCCTGGAGTACGGGGTCGTATCAGCCCCAGCATTTT.

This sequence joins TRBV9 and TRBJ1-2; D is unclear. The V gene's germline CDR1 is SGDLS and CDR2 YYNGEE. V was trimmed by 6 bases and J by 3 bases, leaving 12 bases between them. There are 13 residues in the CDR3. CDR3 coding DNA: TGTGCCAGCAAGTCGGGCTATGACTATGGCTACACCTTC. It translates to CASKSGYDYGYTF.

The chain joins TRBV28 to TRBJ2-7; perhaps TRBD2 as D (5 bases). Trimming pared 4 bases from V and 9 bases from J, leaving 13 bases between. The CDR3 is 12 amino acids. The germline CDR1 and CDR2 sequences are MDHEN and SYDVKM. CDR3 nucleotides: TGTGCCAGCAGTTCTGGACTCTCCGGGCAGTACGTC. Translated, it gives CASSSGLSGQYV.

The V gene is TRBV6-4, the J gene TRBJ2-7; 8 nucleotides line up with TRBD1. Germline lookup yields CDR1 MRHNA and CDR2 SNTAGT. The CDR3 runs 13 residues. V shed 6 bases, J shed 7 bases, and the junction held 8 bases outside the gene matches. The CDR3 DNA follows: TGTGCCAGCAGCCGGACAGGGTCTCGAGAGCAGTACGTC. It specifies CASSRTGSREQYV.

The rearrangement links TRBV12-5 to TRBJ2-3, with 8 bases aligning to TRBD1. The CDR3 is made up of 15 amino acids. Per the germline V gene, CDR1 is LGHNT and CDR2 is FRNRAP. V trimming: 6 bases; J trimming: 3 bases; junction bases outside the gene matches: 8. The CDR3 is CASGKGTGKTDTQYF. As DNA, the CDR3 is TGTGCTAGTGGAAAAGGGACAGGAAAGACAGATACGCAGTATTTT.

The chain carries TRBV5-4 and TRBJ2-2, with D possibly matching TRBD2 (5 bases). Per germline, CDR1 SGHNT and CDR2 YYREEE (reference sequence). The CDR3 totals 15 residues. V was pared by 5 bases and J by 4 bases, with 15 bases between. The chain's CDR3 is CASRGVQGSTGELFF. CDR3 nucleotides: TGTGCCAGCAGGGGAGTACAAGGGAGCACCGGGGAGCTGTTTTTT. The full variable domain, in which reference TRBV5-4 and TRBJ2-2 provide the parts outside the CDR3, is ETGVTQSPTHLIKTRGQQVTLRCSSQSGHNTVSWYQQALGQGPQFIFQYYREEENGRGNFPPRFSGLQFPNYSSELNVNALELDDSALYLCASRGVQGSTGELFFGEGSRLTVL.

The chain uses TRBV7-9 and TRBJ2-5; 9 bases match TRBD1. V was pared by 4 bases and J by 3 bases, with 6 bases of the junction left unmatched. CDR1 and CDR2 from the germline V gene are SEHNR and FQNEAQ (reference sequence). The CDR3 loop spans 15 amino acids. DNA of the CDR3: TGTGCCAGCAGCTCCTTCGGGACAGGGAAAGAGACCCAGTACTTC. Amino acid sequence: CASSSFGTGKETQYF. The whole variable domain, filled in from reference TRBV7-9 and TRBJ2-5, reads DTGVSQNPRHKITKRGQNVTFRCDPISEHNRLYWYRQTLGQGPEFLTYFQNEAQLEKSRLLSDRFSAERPKGSFSTLEIQRTEQGDSAMYLCASSSFGTGKETQYFGPGTRLLVL.

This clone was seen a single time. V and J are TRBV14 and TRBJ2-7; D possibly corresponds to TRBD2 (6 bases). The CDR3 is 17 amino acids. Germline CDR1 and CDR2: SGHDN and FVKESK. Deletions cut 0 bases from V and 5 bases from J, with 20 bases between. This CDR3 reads CASSQDLDYRSANEQYF. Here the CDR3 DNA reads TGTGCCAGCAGCCAAGATTTGGACTATCGATCGGCAAACGAGCAGTACTTC.

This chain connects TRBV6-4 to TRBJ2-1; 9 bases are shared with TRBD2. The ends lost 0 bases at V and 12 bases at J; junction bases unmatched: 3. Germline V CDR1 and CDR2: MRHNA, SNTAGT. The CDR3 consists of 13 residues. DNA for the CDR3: TGTGCCAGCAGTGACTCGGCGGGAGGGAGGCAGTTCTTC. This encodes CASSDSAGGRQFF.

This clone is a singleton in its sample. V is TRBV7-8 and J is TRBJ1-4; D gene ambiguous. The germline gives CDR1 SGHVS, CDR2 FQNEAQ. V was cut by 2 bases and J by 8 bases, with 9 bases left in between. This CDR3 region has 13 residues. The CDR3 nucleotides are TGTGCCAGCAGCTTATTCGTCGCCGAAAAACTGTTTTTT. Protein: CASSLFVAEKLFF.

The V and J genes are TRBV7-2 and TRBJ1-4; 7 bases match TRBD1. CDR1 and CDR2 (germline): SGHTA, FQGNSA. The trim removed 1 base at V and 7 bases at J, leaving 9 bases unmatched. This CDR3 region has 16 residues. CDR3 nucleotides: TGTGCCAGCAGCTTAGGGGACAGAACCTTAACTGAAAAACTGTTTTTT. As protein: CASSLGDRTLTEKLFF.

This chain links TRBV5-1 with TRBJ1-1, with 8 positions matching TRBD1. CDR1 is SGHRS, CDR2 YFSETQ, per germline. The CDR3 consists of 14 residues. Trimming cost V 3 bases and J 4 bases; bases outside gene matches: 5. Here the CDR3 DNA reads TGCGCCAGCAGCTCCGACAGGGGTGGCACTGAAGCTTTCTTT. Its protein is CASSSDRGGTEAFF.

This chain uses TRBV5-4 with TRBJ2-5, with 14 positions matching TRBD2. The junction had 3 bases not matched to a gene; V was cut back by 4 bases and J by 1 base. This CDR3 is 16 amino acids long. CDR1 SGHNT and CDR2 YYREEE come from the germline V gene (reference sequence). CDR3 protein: CASSQGLAGVQETQYF. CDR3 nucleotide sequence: TGTGCCAGCAGCCAGGGACTAGCGGGGGTCCAAGAGACCCAGTACTTC.

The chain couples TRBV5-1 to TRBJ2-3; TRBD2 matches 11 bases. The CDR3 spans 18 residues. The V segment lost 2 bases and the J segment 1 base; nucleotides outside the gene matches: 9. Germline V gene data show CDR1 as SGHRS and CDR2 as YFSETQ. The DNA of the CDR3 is TGCGCCAGCAGCTTCTTAGCGGGAGGGCGGGGCGGCACAGATACGCAGTATTTT. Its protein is CASSFLAGGRGGTDTQYF.

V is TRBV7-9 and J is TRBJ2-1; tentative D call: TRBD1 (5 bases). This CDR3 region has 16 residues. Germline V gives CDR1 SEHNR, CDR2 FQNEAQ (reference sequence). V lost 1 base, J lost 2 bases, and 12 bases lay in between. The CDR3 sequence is CASSLVGQGTYNEQFF. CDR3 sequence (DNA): TGTGCCAGCAGCTTAGTAGGGCAGGGTACCTACAATGAGCAGTTCTTC.